What follows are 26 T cell receptor beta chains derived from one specimen sequenced in a study of preoperative IRX-2 immunotherapy in early breast cancer. As to treatment: preoperative locoregional IRX-2 cytokine immunotherapy. Sequenced by immunoSEQ multiplex PCR; TCRdb stores in-frame clones only, minus some. The sample lists some 30,000 clones, almost 90% occurring once. Specimen collection occurred from a patient treated with IRX-2 immunotherapy. The receptors come from a human donor with breast cancer.

In nucleotides, the CDR3 is TGTGCCAGCAGGAGACAGGGGGCGGTTACCGGGGAGCTGTTTTTT. The encoded protein is CASRRQGAVTGELFF. The gene calls are TRBV6-5 and TRBJ2-2; 10 bases match TRBD1. V trimming: 6 bases; J trimming: 5 bases; junction bases outside the gene matches: 6. This CDR3 has 15 residues. Germline V gene lookup returns CDR1 MNHEY and CDR2 SVGAGI.

This clone was observed a few times. V is TRBV7-8 and J is TRBJ1-6; D unclear. This CDR3 contains 17 residues. Germline V gene data show CDR1 as SGHVS and CDR2 as FQNEAQ. Between the trimmed V and J ends, which lost 1 base and 0 bases, there was a span of 10 bases. The CDR3 sequence is CASSLVVPSSYNSPLHF. CDR3 nucleotides: TGTGCCAGCAGCTTAGTTGTCCCGAGCTCCTATAATTCACCCCTCCACTTT.

This clone was found once. The gene calls are TRBV28 and TRBJ1-1; D is unresolved. The CDR3 covers 13 residues. Germline V gives CDR1 MDHEN, CDR2 SYDVKM. V was pared by 6 bases and J by 3 bases, with 11 bases between. CDR3 loop: CASRLTPYTEAFF. The CDR3 DNA reads TGTGCCAGCAGACTGACACCTTACACTGAAGCTTTCTTT. Full variable domain (missing parts from reference TRBV28 and TRBJ1-1): DVKVTQSSRYLVKRTGEKVFLECVQDMDHENMFWYRQDPGLGLRLIYFSYDVKMKEKGDIPEGYSVSREKKERFSLILESASTNQTSMYLCASRLTPYTEAFFGQGTRLTVV.

CDR3 nucleotides: TGCAGCTACAACCGGGGCAGGGGGGAGACCCAGTACTTC. It codes for CSYNRGRGETQYF. The rearrangement joins TRBV29-1 to TRBJ2-5, with 7 positions matching TRBD1. Per germline, CDR1 SQVTM and CDR2 ANQGSEA. This CDR3 has 13 residues. With 8 bases clipped from V and 5 bases from J, the junction kept 11 bases outside the gene matches.

The genes are TRBV18 and TRBJ2-7; 7 bases map to TRBD1. The trim removed 2 bases at V and 2 bases at J, leaving 9 bases unmatched. The CDR3 is made up of 16 amino acids. CDR1 and CDR2 from the germline V gene are KGHSH and LQKENI. CDR3 sequence (DNA): TGTGCCAGCTCACCAAGGGACAGAGGGCGCCCCTACGAGCAGTACTTC. Its protein is CASSPRDRGRPYEQYF.

The DNA of the CDR3 is TGCAGCGCTGGCCTAGGCCGGGACAGCCCCTACGAGCAGTACTTC. This gives the protein CSAGLGRDSPYEQYF. The chain carries TRBV29-1 and TRBJ2-7; 7 nucleotides line up with TRBD1. Germline loops: CDR1 SQVTM, CDR2 ANQGSEA. J gave up 2 bases and V 7 bases, and 14 bases lay outside the gene matches. This CDR3 spans 15 amino acids.

The genes are TRBV5-1 and TRBJ2-3; D is unclear. This CDR3 spans 15 amino acids. In germline, CDR1 is SGHRS, CDR2 YFSETQ. V lost 0 bases to trimming and J lost 1 base, with 9 bases between them. The CDR3 DNA is TGCGCCAGCAGCTTGGTAGGGAAGCGCACAGATACGCAGTATTTT. It specifies CASSLVGKRTDTQYF.

The rearrangement links TRBV2 to TRBJ2-5; 10 bases line up with TRBD2. J was trimmed by 7 bases and V by 2 bases; bases with no gene match: 7. The length of the CDR3 is 15 residues. Germline V gives CDR1 SNHLY, CDR2 FYNNEI. The chain's CDR3 is CASSEFASGSGTQYF. The CDR3, as DNA: TGTGCCAGCAGTGAATTTGCTAGCGGGAGCGGGACCCAGTACTTC.

The V call is TRBV6-5, the J call TRBJ2-1; the D gene is possibly TRBD1 (6 bases). The CDR3 contains 14 residues. Germline V gene lookup returns CDR1 MNHEY and CDR2 SVGAGI. V was pared by 6 bases and J by 9 bases, with 18 bases between. For the CDR3, the DNA is TGTGCCAGCAGCCCCAGAACAGGGTCAGGTGAGCAGTTCTTC. Its protein is CASSPRTGSGEQFF.

Only a few counts were recorded for this clone. The genes are TRBV2 and TRBJ1-1; D is undetermined. The germline V and J ends were trimmed by 5 bases and 0 bases, with 16 bases remaining between them. The V gene's germline CDR1 is SNHLY and CDR2 FYNNEI. The length of the CDR3 is 16 residues. The CDR3 DNA follows: TGTGCCAGCAGTCCAACGGGATCGCCCATGAACACTGAAGCTTTCTTT. This sequence encodes CASSPTGSPMNTEAFF.

This chain joins TRBV29-1 and TRBJ1-5; the D is unclear. The CDR3 covers 13 residues. Germline V gene lookup returns CDR1 SQVTM and CDR2 ANQGSEA. V was trimmed by 4 bases and J by 2 bases, leaving 9 bases between them. CDR3 coding DNA: TGCAGCGTTGTAGTAGTGGGCAATCAGCCCCAGCATTTT. This sequence encodes CSVVVVGNQPQHF.

The J gene is TRBJ2-3, the V gene TRBV2; 7 bases match TRBD2. Germline values: CDR1 SNHLY, CDR2 FYNNEI. Trimming took 8 bases from V and 4 from J; bases not matched to a gene: 9. This CDR3 is built from 14 residues. In DNA, the CDR3 is TGTGCCAGCCGAGGTAGCGGGTACTCAGATACGCAGTATTTT. Translating it yields CASRGSGYSDTQYF.

The J gene is TRBJ2-7, the V gene TRBV6-6; 10 positions match TRBD2. Germline V gene lookup returns CDR1 MNHNY and CDR2 SVGAGI (reference sequence). V gave up 4 bases and J gave up 0 bases; unmatched junction bases: 3. The CDR3 is made up of 15 amino acids. The CDR3 loop is CASSFLAGASYEQYF. CDR3 coding DNA: TGTGCCAGCAGTTTCCTAGCGGGGGCCTCCTACGAGCAGTACTTC.

The chain is built from TRBV15 and TRBJ1-1; D remains unclear. This CDR3 spans 13 amino acids. V was shortened by 0 bases and J by 6 bases, with 8 bases between the two germline ends. CDR1 and CDR2 (germline): LNHNV, YYDKDF (reference sequence). CDR3 sequence reads: CATSRDLSAEAFF. CDR3 nucleotide sequence: TGTGCCACCAGCAGAGATCTTTCGGCTGAAGCTTTCTTT.

CDR3: CASSELGGGTGNEQFF. In nucleotides, the CDR3 is TGCGCCAGCAGTGAGCTCGGGGGCGGGACTGGCAATGAGCAGTTCTTC. The chain carries TRBV10-2 and TRBJ2-1; D is perhaps TRBD1 or TRBD2 (6 bases each). The germline V gene has CDR1 WSHSY and CDR2 SAAADI. CDR3 size: 16 residues. Deletions cut 2 bases from V and 6 bases from J, with 17 bases between.

The CDR3 nucleotides read TGTGCCAGCAGCTCCACGGTGTTCAGGGAAAACATTCAGTACTTC. It encodes CASSSTVFRENIQYF. The chain recombines TRBV7-9 with TRBJ2-4; TRBD1 is a possible D gene (5 bases). CDR3 length equals 15 residues. CDR1 SEHNR and CDR2 FQNEAQ come from the germline V gene (reference sequence). Trimming shortened V by 4 bases and J by 5 bases, and 15 bases separated the two germline ends.

V usage is TRBV7-8 and J usage is TRBJ2-3; TRBD2 might be the D (5 bases). V lost 7 bases and J lost 8, with 19 bases in between. Germline CDR1 is SGHVS and CDR2 is FQNEAQ. The CDR3 is 14 residues long. CDR3 in amino acids: CASTAMGGAGTQYF. DNA of the CDR3: TGTGCCAGCACTGCCATGGGCGGTGCGGGTACGCAGTATTTT.

The chain has TRBV19 and TRBJ2-2; TRBD2 matches 9 bases. Germline trimming cut 7 bases from V and 2 bases from J; bases unmatched to any gene: 5. CDR1 LNHDA and CDR2 SQIVND come from the germline V gene (reference sequence). The CDR3 is 15 amino acids. The CDR3 bases are TGTGCCAGTAAACAAGCGGGGGGAAACACCGGGGAGCTGTTTTTT. Amino acid sequence: CASKQAGGNTGELFF.

The chain combines TRBV11-2 with TRBJ2-3; possibly TRBD2 for D (6 bases). Germline CDR1 reads SGHAT; CDR2 reads FQNNGV. V lost 1 base, J lost 1 base, and 12 bases lay in between. The CDR3 spans 16 residues. The CDR3 loop reads CASSLVGSGRTDTQYF. The CDR3 nucleotides read TGTGCCAGCAGCTTAGTAGGTAGCGGCCGCACAGATACGCAGTATTTT.

The rearrangement joins TRBV29-1 to TRBJ2-7, with 11 nucleotides matching TRBD1. Trimming at V came to 3 bases and at J to 2 bases, leaving 3 bases not matched to a gene. Germline CDR1 is SQVTM and CDR2 is ANQGSEA. The CDR3 length is 14 residues. The CDR3 DNA is TGCAGCGTTGAGGACAGGGGGCAGACCTACGAGCAGTACTTC. It is translated as CSVEDRGQTYEQYF.

The chain links TRBV29-1 to TRBJ1-1; 8 nucleotides match TRBD1. Germline CDR1 and CDR2: SQVTM and ANQGSEA. J was trimmed by 11 bases and V by 4 bases; bases with no gene match: 3. The CDR3 is 10 residues long. This chain's CDR3 is CSVVGTGAFF. The DNA for the CDR3 is TGCAGCGTTGTTGGGACAGGCGCTTTCTTT.

The rearrangement uses TRBV6-6 and TRBJ2-5; TRBD1 is a possible D gene (5 bases). The J call may be faulty, since TRBJ2-7 better matches the DNA end. CDR3 length: 15 residues. Germline V CDR1 and CDR2: MNHNY, SVGAGI (reference sequence). The CDR3 loop reads CASSYSPQGPYEQYF. In DNA form, the CDR3 reads TGTGCCAGCAGTTACTCCCCGCAGGGCCCCTACGAGCAGTACTTC.

The chain uses TRBV4-1 and TRBJ1-2; D is uncertain. The CDR3 runs to 14 residues. The germline V gene has CDR1 MGHRA and CDR2 YSYEKL. The V and J ends lost 0 bases and 5 bases respectively, with 10 bases between them. The CDR3 nucleotides are TGCGCCAGCAGCCAAGATTTGTCAGCATATGGCTACACCTTC. Protein: CASSQDLSAYGYTF.

V and J are TRBV5-1 and TRBJ2-7; D might be TRBD1 (5 bases). This CDR3 spans 14 amino acids. Between the trimmed V and J ends, which lost 3 bases and 3 bases, there was a span of 13 bases. Germline V CDR1 and CDR2: SGHRS, YFSETQ. CDR3 DNA sequence: TGCGCCAGCAGCTGGGCCCAGGGATTCTACGAGCAGTACTTC. It specifies CASSWAQGFYEQYF.

The V and J genes are TRBV5-1 and TRBJ1-1, with 10 bases aligning to TRBD1. Per the germline V gene, CDR1 is SGHRS and CDR2 is YFSETQ. This CDR3 contains 13 residues. Germline trimming cut 2 bases from V and 7 bases from J; bases unmatched to any gene: 2. The CDR3 bases are TGCGCCAGCAGCTTCGGACAGGGGGTTGAAGCTTTCTTT. Protein sequence: CASSFGQGVEAFF.

The CDR3 region is CASSRTSNTEAFF. CDR3 DNA: TGTGCCAGCAGCCGGACATCGAACACTGAAGCTTTCTTT. V usage is TRBV11-2 and J usage is TRBJ1-1; a possible D gene is TRBD1 (5 bases). V was clipped by 5 bases and J by 1 base, with 8 bases between them. This CDR3 comprises 13 residues. The germline V gene encodes CDR1 SGHAT and CDR2 FQNNGV.